These T cell receptor beta chains were read from a single sample in a study of T-cell memory formation after mild COVID-19. Via MiXCR, TCRdb re-called the 5' RACE reads, giving one row per CDR3 protein. The sample includes some 150,000 distinct CDR3 sequences, 15% to 20% seen only once; the top ten take approximately 2.3%. Specimen: PBMCs or a T cell subset sorted from them (not recorded which). These receptors originate from an adult woman who had mild COVID-19 (a few samples of this study predate the infection). Cell type and time point are not known. CDR3s include the opening cysteine and the closing phenylalanine or tryptophan. A D gene is named only where the DNA matches it firmly. Clone size appears in some rows only: once, few, many, or a class for an expanded clone.

cdr3_nt	cdr3_aa	clone_size	d_call	v_call	j_call
TGTGCCAGCAGTTTTTTAAGTAGTTTGCCGCACAATGAGCAGTTCTTC	CASSFLSSLPHNEQFF	.	.	TRBV12-3/TRBV12-4	TRBJ2-1
TGCGCCAGCAGCTTGCAGGATGGACCCCCAAAGTATTTT	CASSLQDGPPKYF	.	.	TRBV5-1	TRBJ2-3
TGTGCCACCAGCAGACGCCGGGGGTCCGAAGATACGCAGTATTTT	CATSRRRGSEDTQYF	few	.	TRBV15	TRBJ2-3
TGTGCCAGCAGCGATCCCCTTCGGCAGGGGGAACCCTACGAGCAGTACTTC	CASSDPLRQGEPYEQYF	few	TRBD1	TRBV7-6	TRBJ2-7
TGTGCCAGCAGATTATACCGGGACATTTATCAGCCCCAGCATTTT	CASRLYRDIYQPQHF	few	.	TRBV28	TRBJ1-5
TGTGCCAGCAGCCAAAACAGGGGGCCTGGAAACACCATATATTTT	CASSQNRGPGNTIYF	.	TRBD1	TRBV3-1	TRBJ1-3
TGCGCCAGCAGCTTGGCCGGGACTAGCAGTGACGAGCAGTACTTC	CASSLAGTSSDEQYF	few	TRBD2	TRBV5-1	TRBJ2-7
TGTGCCAGCAGCTTAGAGCCTAGAGCCACAGATACGCAGTATTTT	CASSLEPRATDTQYF	.	.	TRBV7-2	TRBJ2-3
TGCGCCAGCAGCCACCCAGTAGCGGGGGACCAATCCACCGGGGAGCTGTTTTTT	CASSHPVAGDQSTGELFF	few	TRBD2	TRBV4-1	TRBJ2-2
TGTGCCAGCAGTTACTCGAGTAAGGGGGAGCAGTACTTC	CASSYSSKGEQYF	.	.	TRBV6-5	TRBJ2-7
TGTGCCACCAGTGAGTCCGGTTCCACCTACGAGCAGTACTTC	CATSESGSTYEQYF	few	.	TRBV24-1	TRBJ2-7
TGTGCCACGGGCCCCAACAGGGGATTCCTCTACGAGCAGTACTTC	CATGPNRGFLYEQYF	.	TRBD1	TRBV19	TRBJ2-7
TGCAGTGCTAGAGAGAGGCTAGCGGGAGGGTTATACTTC	CSARERLAGGLYF	.	TRBD2	TRBV20-1	TRBJ2-7
TGCGCCAGCAGCTCTACCGGGACAGCCTACTACGAGCAGTACTTC	CASSSTGTAYYEQYF	few	TRBD1	TRBV5-1	TRBJ2-7
TGTGCCAGCAGTGAAGCGGAGAGCTCTGAAGCTTTCTTT	CASSEAESSEAFF	.	.	TRBV2	TRBJ1-1
TGCAGCGTCCGCGGACTAGCGGGGCACGAGCAGTACTTC	CSVRGLAGHEQYF	.	TRBD2	TRBV29-1	TRBJ2-7
TGTGCCAGCAGTTTTAAGGGGGCAGGTGAGACCCAGTACTTC	CASSFKGAGETQYF	.	TRBD1	TRBV12-3/TRBV12-4	TRBJ2-5
TGTGCCACCAGTGATTCACTCAGCGAGGCCTACAATGAGCAGTTCTTC	CATSDSLSEAYNEQFF	few	.	TRBV24-1	TRBJ2-1
TGTGCCAGCAGCTTTGGGACACCGTATGGCTACACCTTC	CASSFGTPYGYTF	.	.	TRBV6-6	TRBJ1-2
TGTGCCAGCAGTTTTAGTCAGACAGATACGCAGTATTTT	CASSFSQTDTQYF	.	.	TRBV12-3/TRBV12-4	TRBJ2-3
TGTGCCAGTAGCGACCTAGGCCGGGTGACGGGGGGCTACGAGCAGTACTTC	CASSDLGRVTGGYEQYF	.	TRBD2	TRBV19	TRBJ2-7
TGTGCCAGCACCGGGACAGGGCGCTACGAGCAGTACTTC	CASTGTGRYEQYF	many	TRBD1	TRBV7-2	TRBJ2-7
TGTGCCAGCAGCTCACGATGGGACAGGGGCGAAAAACTGTTTTTT	CASSSRWDRGEKLFF	.	TRBD1	TRBV7-8	TRBJ1-4
TGTGCCACACAGTTGGGGGTCCTCTATGGCTACACCTTC	CATQLGVLYGYTF	.	.	TRBV6-1	TRBJ1-2
TGTGCCAGCAGCTTGACTAGTAACACCGGGGAGCTGTTTTTT	CASSLTSNTGELFF	few	.	TRBV7-8	TRBJ2-2
TGTGCCACCAGTGGTCTGACTAGGAGCTCCTACAATGAGCAGTTCTTC	CATSGLTRSSYNEQFF	.	.	TRBV24-1	TRBJ2-1
TGTGCCAGCAGCTTAGTTGGTAGTTATAGCAATCAGCCCCAGCATTTT	CASSLVGSYSNQPQHF	.	.	TRBV7-2	TRBJ1-5
TGTGCCAGCAGTGGGTGGGGACCTTCTAGCACAGATACGCAGTATTTT	CASSGWGPSSTDTQYF	.	.	TRBV6-1	TRBJ2-3
TGTGCCAGCAGCGCGGGACAGGGGTTCTACGAGCAGTACTTC	CASSAGQGFYEQYF	.	TRBD1	TRBV9	TRBJ2-7
TGTGCCTGGAGTGGGACAGGGTCCTACGAGCAGTACTTC	CAWSGTGSYEQYF	few	TRBD1	TRBV30	TRBJ2-7
TGTGCCATCGGCCGGGGAGGGAGTGGGCCCGGGGAGCTGTTTTTT	CAIGRGGSGPGELFF	few	TRBD2	TRBV7-2	TRBJ2-2
TGCAGCGTTGAGGGTGGGAGCGGACTCTCCTACAATGAGCAGTTCTTC	CSVEGGSGLSYNEQFF	few	.	TRBV29-1	TRBJ2-1
TGTGCCTGGGGGTTTGACGAGACCCAGTACTTC	CAWGFDETQYF	.	.	TRBV30	TRBJ2-5
TGCAGCGTTGTAGTTGGCAGGTTTGCAGGCTACACCTTC	CSVVVGRFAGYTF	.	.	TRBV29-1	TRBJ1-2
TGTGCCAGCAGCCACGCGCCGGGCAATCAGCCCCAGCATTTT	CASSHAPGNQPQHF	.	.	TRBV3-1	TRBJ1-5
TGTGCCAGCAGGGGGGGCACAGATACGCAGTATTTT	CASRGGTDTQYF	few	.	TRBV6-6	TRBJ2-3
TGTGCCAGCATTTCAGCTAGGGGCTCCTACGAGCAGTACTTC	CASISARGSYEQYF	.	.	TRBV6-2/TRBV6-3	TRBJ2-7
TGCAGTGCTACTGTGCGGGGCCCTCACTCCTACAATGAGCAGTTCTTC	CSATVRGPHSYNEQFF	few	.	TRBV20-1	TRBJ2-1
TGTGCCAGCAGCTTACTCCAGACGGGAAACACCATATATTTT	CASSLLQTGNTIYF	.	.	TRBV7-9	TRBJ1-3
TGTGCCAGCAGCCCCAACAACAGGGGACAGGGCGGGGAGCTGTTTTTT	CASSPNNRGQGGELFF	few	TRBD1	TRBV7-3	TRBJ2-2
TGCAGCGTCTACCGCGCTCGAAGTGAAGCTTTCTTT	CSVYRARSEAFF	.	.	TRBV29-1	TRBJ1-1